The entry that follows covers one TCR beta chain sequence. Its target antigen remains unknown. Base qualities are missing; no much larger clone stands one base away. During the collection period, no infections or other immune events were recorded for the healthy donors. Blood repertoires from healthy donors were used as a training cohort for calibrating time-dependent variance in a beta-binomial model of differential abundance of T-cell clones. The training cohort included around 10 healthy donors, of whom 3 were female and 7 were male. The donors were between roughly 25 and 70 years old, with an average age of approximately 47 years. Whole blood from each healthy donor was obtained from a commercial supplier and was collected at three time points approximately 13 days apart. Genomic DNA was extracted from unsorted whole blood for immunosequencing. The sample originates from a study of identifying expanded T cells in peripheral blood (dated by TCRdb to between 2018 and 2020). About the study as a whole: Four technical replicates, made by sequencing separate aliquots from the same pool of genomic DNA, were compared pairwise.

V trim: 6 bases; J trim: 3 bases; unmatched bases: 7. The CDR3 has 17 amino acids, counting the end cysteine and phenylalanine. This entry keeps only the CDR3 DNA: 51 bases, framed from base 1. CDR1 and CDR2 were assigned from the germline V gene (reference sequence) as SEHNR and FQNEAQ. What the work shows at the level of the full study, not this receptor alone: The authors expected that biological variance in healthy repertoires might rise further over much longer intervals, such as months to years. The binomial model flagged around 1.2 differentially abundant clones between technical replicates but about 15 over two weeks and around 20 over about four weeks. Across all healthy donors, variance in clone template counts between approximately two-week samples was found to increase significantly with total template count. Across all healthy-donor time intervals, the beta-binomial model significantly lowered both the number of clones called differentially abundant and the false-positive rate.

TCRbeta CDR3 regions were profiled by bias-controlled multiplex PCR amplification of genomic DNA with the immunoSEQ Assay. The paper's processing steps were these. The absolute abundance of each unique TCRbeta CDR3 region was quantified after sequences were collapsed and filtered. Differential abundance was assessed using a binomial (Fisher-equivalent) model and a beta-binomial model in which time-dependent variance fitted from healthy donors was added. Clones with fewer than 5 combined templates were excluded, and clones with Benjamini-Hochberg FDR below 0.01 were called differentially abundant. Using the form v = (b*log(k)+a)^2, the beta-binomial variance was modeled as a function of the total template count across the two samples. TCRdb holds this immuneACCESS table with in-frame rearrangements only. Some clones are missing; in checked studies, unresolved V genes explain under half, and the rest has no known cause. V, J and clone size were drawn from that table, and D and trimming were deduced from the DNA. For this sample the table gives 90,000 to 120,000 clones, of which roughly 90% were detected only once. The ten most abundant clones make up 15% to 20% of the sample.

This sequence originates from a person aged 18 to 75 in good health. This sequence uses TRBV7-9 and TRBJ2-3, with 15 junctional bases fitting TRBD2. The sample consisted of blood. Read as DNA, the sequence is TGTGCCAGCAGACACTCGGGGACTAGCGGGAGGACAGATACGCAGTATTTT. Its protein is CASRHSGTSGRTDTQYF.